A selection of T cell receptor beta chains follows, all from one sample in a study of blood T cell repertoires in COVID-19. TCRdb's copy holds only in-frame clones and misses some; the assay was immunoSEQ multiplex PCR. The sample includes about 160,000 clones, about 74% of them seen just once. The sample consisted of peripheral blood. These receptors were collected from a man aged 55 to 70 with acute or convalescent COVID-19. CDR3s include the opening cysteine and the closing phenylalanine or tryptophan. D genes are given only for firm matches. Size is omitted from some rows. Given values are once, few, many or a class for expanded clones.

j_call v_call d_call clone_size cdr3_nt cdr3_aa
TRBJ2-3 TRBV7-3 . once TGTGCCAGCAGCTTATTAACAGGCACAGATACGCAGTATTTT CASSLLTGTDTQYF
TRBJ1-2 TRBV30 . . TGTGCCTGGACATCTAACTATGGCTACACCTTC CAWTSNYGYTF
TRBJ2-4 TRBV4-3 . once TGCGCCAGCAGCCAAGCCTTCGAGAACATTCAGTACTTC CASSQAFENIQYF
TRBJ1-4 TRBV27 . . TGTGCCAGCAGGCCCACAGGCGACGCAACTAATGAAAAACTGTTTTTT CASRPTGDATNEKLFF
TRBJ1-5 TRBV7-2 . . TGTGCCAGCAGCTGGGGGGGGGATCAGCCCCAGCATTTT CASSWGGDQPQHF
TRBJ2-4 TRBV19 TRBD1 . TGTGCCAGTAGCCCCGGGACAGGGGGCGGGGAAAACATTCAGTACTTC CASSPGTGGGENIQYF
TRBJ1-1 TRBV20-1 . once TGCAGTGCGGCATCGAACACTGAAGCTTTCTTT CSAASNTEAFF
TRBJ2-1 TRBV2 . . TGTGCCAGCTCCGGGCAGGGCTACAATGAGCAGTTCTTC CASSGQGYNEQFF
TRBJ2-7 TRBV18 TRBD1 few TGTGCCAGCTCACCAGGGCAGGGGGCCACCTACGAGCAGTACTTC CASSPGQGATYEQYF
TRBJ2-3 TRBV15 . . TGTGCCACCAGCAGGGGGGCCGGTACAGATACGCAGTATTTT CATSRGAGTDTQYF
TRBJ2-1 TRBV15 . . TGTGCCACCAGCAGAGATAGGGGGAGATTGGGTGAGCAGTTCTTC CATSRDRGRLGEQFF
TRBJ2-5 TRBV18 . . TGTGCCAGCTCACCAGGGCAAGAAGTGCTAAGAATCCCTACCCAGTACTTC CASSPGQEVLRIPTQYF
TRBJ2-2 TRBV28 . . TGTGCCAGCAGTGCGGGGATGAGGATTTCCGGGGAGCTGTTTTTT CASSAGMRISGELFF
TRBJ2-3 TRBV7-3 . . TGTGCCAGCAGCTTAAGCAGTGGCCGCACAGATACGCAGTATTTT CASSLSSGRTDTQYF
TRBJ2-3 TRBV11-2 . . TGTGCCAGCAGCTTGAGGGCAGATACGCAGTATTTT CASSLRADTQYF
TRBJ1-1 TRBV3-1/TRBV3-2 . . TGTGCCAGCAGCCAAGATGGAGGAGGGGCCGCTGAAGCTTTCTTT CASSQDGGGAAEAFF
TRBJ2-7 TRBV29-1 . once TGCAGCGTTGAAAGCGCCGCCGACTACGAGCAGTACTTC CSVESAADYEQYF
TRBJ2-3 TRBV5-1 TRBD2 few TGCGCCAGCAGCCGGGGGACTAGCGGGGGCTTAGTGGATACGCAGTATTTT CASSRGTSGGLVDTQYF
TRBJ2-1 TRBV4-3 TRBD2 . TGCGCCAGCAGCCCCTCTAGCGGGGGGGCCGGTGAGCAGTTCTTC CASSPSSGGAGEQFF
TRBJ1-5 TRBV6-5 . once TGTGCCAGCAGGAAGGACTTTGGCTCGGATCAGCCCCAGCATTTT CASRKDFGSDQPQHF
TRBJ1-5 TRBV29-1 TRBD1 . TGCAGCGTCAGGGGGACAGGGTGGGATCAGCCCCAGCATTTT CSVRGTGWDQPQHF
TRBJ1-1 TRBV30 . . TGTGCCTGGAGTCGTATCAGGGATCTTGAAGCTTTCTTT CAWSRIRDLEAFF
TRBJ2-3 TRBV6-6 TRBD1 . TGTGCCAGCAGTGGGACAGGGTACACAGATACGCAGTATTTT CASSGTGYTDTQYF
TRBJ2-5 TRBV25-1 TRBD2 . TGTGCCAGCAGTGAATGGGAGGGTGAGGAGACCCAGTACTTC CASSEWEGEETQYF
TRBJ1-2 TRBV7-2 . . TGTGCCAGCAGCCCCTCGGATGGGGCAAGCTATGGCTACACCTTC CASSPSDGASYGYTF
TRBJ2-7 TRBV18 . . TGTGCCAGCTCACCGGGTCTACAGGGCTACGAGCAGTACTTC CASSPGLQGYEQYF
TRBJ1-5 TRBV30 . . TGTGCCTGGAGTGTAGGGGGTGCTGAAGGGCCCCAGCATTTT CAWSVGGAEGPQHF
TRBJ1-5 TRBV6-5 . . TGTGCCAGCAGTTCCCGCTGGGCAGGGAGCAATCAGCCCCAGCATTTT CASSSRWAGSNQPQHF
TRBJ2-2 TRBV3-1/TRBV3-2 . . TGTGCCAGCAGCCTCAGACAGGCGGCCACCGGGGAGCTGTTTTTT CASSLRQAATGELFF
TRBJ1-3 TRBV27 . . TGTGCCAGCAGTATTTCCGGGACACACTCTCGCTCTGGAAACACCATATATTTT CASSISGTHSRSGNTIYF
TRBJ2-1 TRBV6-5 . . TGTGCCAGCAGTTACTTCGGGGGTAGCTCCTACAATGAGCAGTTCTTC CASSYFGGSSYNEQFF
TRBJ2-2 TRBV7-3 . . TGTGCCAGCAGCCCCACCCTTGGGGGGACCGGGGAGCTGTTTTTT CASSPTLGGTGELFF
TRBJ2-7 TRBV21-1 . . TGTGCCAGCAGCAAAGTCGCGACGGACACCTACGAGCAGTACTTC CASSKVATDTYEQYF